This note documents a single T cell receptor (beta chain) sequence. This clone occurred once. It has no known antigen specificity. The sample holds no much larger clone one base away, and base qualities are not on file. Libraries were built with the immunoSEQ multiplex PCR assay. For the multiplex PCR, a mixture combining 60 forward primers for TCR Vbeta segments and 13 reverse primers for TCR Jbeta segments was used. The CDR3 region of rearranged TCR beta genes was amplified from genomic DNA with a multiplex PCR assay. The Illumina HiSeq System was used to sequence the amplified TCR beta libraries as 87-base-pair reads. In the original analysis: A later analysis counted some 74 million unique TCR beta chains across the 600 to 850 repertoires, and roughly 10 million of these chains were shared by at least two donors. Raw reads were error-corrected and collapsed into unique sequences with a nearest-neighbor algorithm that merged closely related sequences to remove PCR and sequencing errors. Alignment of CDR3 sequences to IMGT reference sequences was used to assign V, D and J gene segments. For a sequence to be retained, at least a six-nucleotide match to both a V gene segment and a J gene segment was required. Rearrangements were classified as productive when the CDR3 lacked stop codons and remained in frame with V and J, and all other rearrangements were classified as non-productive. Following IMGT convention, CDR3 was defined as the stretch from the second conserved V-encoded cysteine up to the conserved J-encoded phenylalanine. The earlier analysis of approximately 500 of the donors excluded sequences that lacked an unambiguous match to a single V gene segment. In an earlier analysis of approximately 590 of the donors, a V segment was called functional when productive rearrangements were above 56.7%, and segregating when the standard deviation between donors exceeded 5%. A statistical classification framework was built to diagnose cytomegalovirus status from the catalog of TCR beta chain sequences. V and J gene assignment, in a later analysis, came from comparing TCR nucleotide sequences with IMGT/GENE-DB human TR gene sequences. In a later analysis, CDR3 sequences and most-parsimonious VDJ recombination scenarios were assigned using the TCRdist pipeline. In a later analysis, each TCR beta chain was defined by its CDR3 amino acid sequence together with its V-gene family, and reads lacking a unique V-gene family were excluded. A later analysis removed 600 or so highly shared, low-generation-probability nucleotide sequences to deal with suspected cross-contamination and a sequencing artifact. A later analysis calculated a clonal expansion index for each public chain from normalized within-repertoire ranks of inferred template counts. In a later analysis, generation probabilities were computed with a VDJ recombination model fitted to out-of-frame rearrangements, and the resulting probabilities were checked against IGoR. In a later analysis, hypergeometric tests were used to score TCR-TCR, TCR-HLA and TCR-CMV co-occurrence, with a repertoire-size bias correction applied to TCR pairs. To estimate false discovery rates, a later analysis permuted the HLA or CMV assignments 20 times. In a later analysis, co-occurring TCRs were grouped using DBSCAN, with TCRdist sequence similarity added in when clustering inside HLA-allele-positive subsets. For co-occurrence clustering, repertoires with fewer than 30,000 or more than 120,000 public chains were excluded, along with roughly 5 repertoires with anomalous nucleotide sharing. What TCRdb holds here is the immuneACCESS table cut down to in-frame rearrangements. Part of the clones is not present; checked against another copy, under half of the missing clones reflect an unresolved V gene, and the others are unexplained. The DNA gave D and trimming, while V, J and clone size come from that table. The sample records about 180,000 clones, 80% to 90% of which are singletons. Clones ranked in the top ten supply approximately 1.2% of the sample.

Looking up the germline V gene yields CDR1 MNHNS and CDR2 SASEGT. The CDR3 numbers 15 residues from cysteine through phenylalanine. Only the CDR3 portion is preserved as DNA: 45 bases, with reading frame beginning at the first base. V and J lose 6 bases and 2 bases, and a span of 16 bases separates them. The cohort was made up of hundreds of healthy bone marrow donors. Cohort members were all nominally healthy when sampled, although unrecorded immune exposures were likely present. The donor tested CMV seropositive and was one of the 289 seropositive cohort members. Every donor gave a peripheral blood sample, and the peripheral blood mononuclear cells from that sample were used for TCR beta sequencing. The Qiagen DNeasy Blood Extraction Kit was used to extract genomic DNA from the blood cell samples. The record originates from a study of cytomegalovirus exposure and HLA in healthy donors (dated by TCRdb to 2015 to 2018). For the study in its entirety: In an earlier analysis of around 540 of the donors, approximately 300 Gb of sequence data and just under 120 million unique TCR beta sequences from 150 million to 200 million T cells were reported. Around 330 gigabases of sequencing data and around 80 million unique TCR sequences made up an early release that covered about 640 HLA-typed donors. Of the 300 to 500 genotyped donors, approximately 81% were placed in the genetic ancestry cluster associated with self-reported Caucasian donors. The study aimed to test whether cataloging public T cell receptors could reveal signatures of past pathogen exposure. The T cell repertoires of 670 or so subjects were profiled by immunosequencing and related to cytomegalovirus serostatus. In addition to the first cohort of approximately 650 subjects, a separate validation cohort of approximately 130 different subjects was used. The study combined high-throughput TCR immunosequencing, statistical association of individual TCRs with disease status, and machine learning to predict cytomegalovirus infection status. A later analysis re-examined previously published TCR beta repertoires from 600 to 700 donors and added high-resolution HLA genotyping to investigate patterns of TCR occurrence. In the later analysis, no new phenotypic data were used to find candidate immune exposures; instead, reliance was placed on TCR beta sequences and their occurrence across donors. An earlier analysis of 587 of the donors used high-throughput TCR beta sequencing to judge whether each TCR beta V gene segment behaved as functional or pseudogenic. Donor age, sex, ethnicity and CMV serostatus were compiled together with the repertoire data. In a later genetic analysis, genome-wide SNP genotypes for about 55% of the roughly 670 donors were used, and that subset was treated as a discovery cohort. Every discovery cohort repertoire had been produced on one sequencing platform. HLA typing included class I and class II loci at four-digit resolution. Typing coverage differed by locus: A, B, C, DRB1 and DQB1 were typed in roughly 620-630 donors, DQA1 in 500 to 550, DPA1 in around 580, and DPB1 in about 450. Because of strong linkage in the cohort, roughly five DR-DQ haplotypes were treated as single units for association and clustering. On average, around 240,000 unique TCR beta nucleotide sequences were sequenced per donor among a few hundred genotyped donors of the cohort, with around 19% of those sequences being non-productive.

Broad study findings and their caveats: The cohort was sequenced for TCR beta chains only, and without alpha or paired-chain data the features that could be detected were limited. Three of the identified cytomegalovirus-associated TCR beta chains were confirmed in vitro to be specific for cytomegalovirus antigens. A further reported finding was that TCR beta sequences accurately predicted the HLA-A and HLA-B alleles for most subjects in the first cohort. Compared with the roughly 700-donor mean, donors in an Asian-associated ancestry cluster had fewer N-insertions in productive TCRs, according to a later genetic analysis. Correlated functional status among segregating V segments might reflect linkage disequilibrium, but an unknown experimental factor could not be ruled out. The 87-base-pair reads could not distinguish some IMGT-functional V segments, including TRBV6-2 and TRBV6-3, so those segments were excluded. Because some donors lacked HLA typing at each locus, the association tests relied only on the typed subset. The classifier was reported to diagnose cytomegalovirus status with high specificity and sensitivity in both the original and validation cohorts. The study gave a list of 150 to 200 TCR beta chains associated with cytomegalovirus. V-gene and J-gene trimming of TCR beta chains was associated with a missense DCLRE1C variant in a later genetic analysis, and the association was replicated in an independent cohort. Specific HLA alleles were associated with about 17,000 TCR beta sequences at a false discovery rate of 0.05 in a later analysis. CMV serostatus was the only immune exposure information available for the cohort. Some 16 rarely observed V segments, including chromosome 9 orphons, were excluded from the earlier analysis of about 500 of the donors because counts were too low. Broadly in line with IMGT annotations, most TCR beta V segments showed up in productive rearrangements about 87% or about 30% of the time in an earlier analysis of approximately 640 of the donors. When HLA alleles, especially DR and DQ, strongly co-occurred, TCR associations were difficult to assign to individual alleles. In a later analysis, several top co-occurrence clusters were reported to appear linked to parvovirus B19, influenza, CMV and Epstein-Barr virus. The sequencing pipeline was judged likely to have produced a cluster of highly shared sequence variants as a technical artifact. According to the authors, the approach could potentially be generalized to other disease states and immunological phenotypes. In a later analysis, TCR association rates were found to vary across HLA loci, with the most associated TCRs seen for DRB1 alleles and the fewest for HLA-C alleles. Presence/absence analyses assumed roughly uniform sequencing depth across donors, an assumption that may not hold. Most CMV-associated TCR beta chains appeared to be HLA-restricted in a later analysis, and the HLA associations seemed to be driven largely by CMV exposure. In a later analysis, HLA-associated TCR beta chains were found to be more clonally expanded and to have lower generation probabilities than equally common non-associated chains. Most TCR sequences were seen in very few donors, while some public TCRs were found in many individuals.

The V and J genes are TRBV6-1 and TRBJ1-1; the D region possibly corresponds to TRBD1 (5 bases align). The TCR was taken from a girl aged 2 to 9 in good health and CMV-seropositive. Sequenced sample: PBMCs. In nucleotides, the sequence is TGTGCCAGCAGCCTTAGAACAGGATACAACACTGAAGCTTTCTTT. Translated, it reads CASSLRTGYNTEAFF.